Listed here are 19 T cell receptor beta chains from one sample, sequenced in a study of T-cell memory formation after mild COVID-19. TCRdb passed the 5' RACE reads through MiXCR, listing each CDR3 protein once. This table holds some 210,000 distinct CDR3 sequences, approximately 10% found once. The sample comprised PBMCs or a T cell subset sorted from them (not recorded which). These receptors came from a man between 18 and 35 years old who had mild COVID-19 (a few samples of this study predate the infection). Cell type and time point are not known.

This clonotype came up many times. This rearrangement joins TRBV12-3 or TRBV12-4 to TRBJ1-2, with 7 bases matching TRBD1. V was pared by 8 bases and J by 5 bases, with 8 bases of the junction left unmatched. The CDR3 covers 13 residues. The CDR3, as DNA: TGTGCCAGCGCCCCGGGGACAGCTTATGGCTACACCTTC. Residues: CASAPGTAYGYTF.

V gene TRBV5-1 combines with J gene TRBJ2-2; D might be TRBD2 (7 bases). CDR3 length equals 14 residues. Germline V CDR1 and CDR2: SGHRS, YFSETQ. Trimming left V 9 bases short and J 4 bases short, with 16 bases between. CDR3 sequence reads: CATAAGAFTGELFF. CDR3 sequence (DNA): TGCGCCACGGCCGCGGGGGCCTTCACCGGGGAGCTGTTTTTT.

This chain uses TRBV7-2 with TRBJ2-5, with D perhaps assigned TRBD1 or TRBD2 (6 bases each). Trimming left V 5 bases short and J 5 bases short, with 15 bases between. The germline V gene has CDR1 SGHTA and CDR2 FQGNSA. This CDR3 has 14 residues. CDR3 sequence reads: CASSPMQGRETQYF. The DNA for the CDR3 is TGTGCCAGCAGCCCCATGCAGGGGAGGGAGACCCAGTACTTC.

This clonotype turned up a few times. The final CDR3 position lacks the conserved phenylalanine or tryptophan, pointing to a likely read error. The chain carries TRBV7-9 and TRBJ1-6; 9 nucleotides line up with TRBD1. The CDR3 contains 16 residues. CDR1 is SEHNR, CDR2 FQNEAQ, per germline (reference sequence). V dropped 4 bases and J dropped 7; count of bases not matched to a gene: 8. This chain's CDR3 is CASSSRPGQGNSPLHL. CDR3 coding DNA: TGTGCCAGCAGCTCCCGACCGGGACAGGGAAATTCACCCCTCCACCTT.

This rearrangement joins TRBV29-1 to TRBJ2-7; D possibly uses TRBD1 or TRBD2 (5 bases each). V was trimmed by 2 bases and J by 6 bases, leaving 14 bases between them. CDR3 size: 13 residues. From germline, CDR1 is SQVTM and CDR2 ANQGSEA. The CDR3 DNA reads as TGCAGCGTTGAACCGACAGAAGGAGGCGAGCAGTACTTC. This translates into CSVEPTEGGEQYF.

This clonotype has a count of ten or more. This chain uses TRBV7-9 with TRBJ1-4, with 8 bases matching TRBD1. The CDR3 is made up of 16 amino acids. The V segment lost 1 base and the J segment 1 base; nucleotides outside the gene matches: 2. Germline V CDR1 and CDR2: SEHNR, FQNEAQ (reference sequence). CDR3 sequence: CASSLGDRGTNEKLFF. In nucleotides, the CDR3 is TGTGCCAGCAGCTTAGGAGACAGGGGAACTAATGAAAAACTGTTTTTT.

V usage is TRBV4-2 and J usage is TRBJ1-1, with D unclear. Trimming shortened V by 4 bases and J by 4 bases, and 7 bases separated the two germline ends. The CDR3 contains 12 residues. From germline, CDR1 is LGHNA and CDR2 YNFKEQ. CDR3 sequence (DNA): TGTGCCAGCAGCCCCGGCCGCACTGAAGCTTTCTTT. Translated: CASSPGRTEAFF.

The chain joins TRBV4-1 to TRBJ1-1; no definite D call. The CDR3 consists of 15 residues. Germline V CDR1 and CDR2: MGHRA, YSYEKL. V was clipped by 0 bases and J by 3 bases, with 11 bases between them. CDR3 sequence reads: CASSQEDRDYTEAFF. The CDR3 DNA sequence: TGCGCCAGCAGCCAAGAGGATAGGGATTACACTGAAGCTTTCTTT.

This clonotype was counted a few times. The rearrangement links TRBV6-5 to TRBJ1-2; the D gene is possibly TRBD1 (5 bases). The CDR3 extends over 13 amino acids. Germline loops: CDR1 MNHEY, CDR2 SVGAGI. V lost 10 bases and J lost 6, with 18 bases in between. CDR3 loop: CATHLEGRHGYTF. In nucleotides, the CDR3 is TGTGCCACCCACCTGGAGGGACGCCATGGCTACACCTTC.

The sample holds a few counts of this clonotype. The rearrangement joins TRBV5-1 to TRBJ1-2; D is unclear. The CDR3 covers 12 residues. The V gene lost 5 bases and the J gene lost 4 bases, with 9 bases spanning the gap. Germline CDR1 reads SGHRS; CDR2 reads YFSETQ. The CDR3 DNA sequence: TGCGCCAGCAGTTTGCCTTCCTATGGCTACACCTTC. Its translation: CASSLPSYGYTF. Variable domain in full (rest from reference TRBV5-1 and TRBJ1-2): KAGVTQTPRYLIKTRGQQVTLSCSPISGHRSVSWYQQTPGQGLQFLFEYFSETQRNKGNFPGRFSGRQFSNSRSEMNVSTLELGDSALYLCASSLPSYGYTFGSGTRLTVV.

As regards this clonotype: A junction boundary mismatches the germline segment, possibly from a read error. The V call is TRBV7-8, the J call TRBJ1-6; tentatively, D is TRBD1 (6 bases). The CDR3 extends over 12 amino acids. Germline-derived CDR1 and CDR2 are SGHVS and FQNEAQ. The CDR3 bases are TGTGCCAGCAGCTTTCTCCAGGGACACCTGAGCTTT. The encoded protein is CASSFLQGHLSF.

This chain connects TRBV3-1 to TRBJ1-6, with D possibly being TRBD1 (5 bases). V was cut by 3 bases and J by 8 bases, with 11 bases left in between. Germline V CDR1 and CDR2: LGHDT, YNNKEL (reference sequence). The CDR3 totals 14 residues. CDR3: CASSQGRTDSPLHF. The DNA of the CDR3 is TGTGCCAGCAGCCAGGGACGTACAGATTCACCCCTCCACTTT.

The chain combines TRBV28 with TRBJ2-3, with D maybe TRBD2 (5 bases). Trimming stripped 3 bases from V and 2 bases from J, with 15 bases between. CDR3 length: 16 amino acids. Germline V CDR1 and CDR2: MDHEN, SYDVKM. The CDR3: CASSFIEGAPTDTQYF. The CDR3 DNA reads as TGTGCCAGCAGTTTTATTGAGGGTGCCCCCACAGATACGCAGTATTTT.

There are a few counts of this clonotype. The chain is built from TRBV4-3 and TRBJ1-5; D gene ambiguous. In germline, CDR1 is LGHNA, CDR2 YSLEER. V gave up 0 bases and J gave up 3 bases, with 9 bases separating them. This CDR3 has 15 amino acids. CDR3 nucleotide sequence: TGCGCCAGCAGCCAAGAGAGGGCCCACAATCAGCCCCAGCATTTT. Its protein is CASSQERAHNQPQHF.

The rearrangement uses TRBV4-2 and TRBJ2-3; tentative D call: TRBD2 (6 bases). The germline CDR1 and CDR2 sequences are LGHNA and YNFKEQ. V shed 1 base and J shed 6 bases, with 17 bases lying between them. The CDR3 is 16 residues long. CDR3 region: CASSQALGLPLDTQYF. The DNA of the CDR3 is TGTGCCAGCAGCCAAGCCCTGGGACTTCCCCTGGATACGCAGTATTTT.

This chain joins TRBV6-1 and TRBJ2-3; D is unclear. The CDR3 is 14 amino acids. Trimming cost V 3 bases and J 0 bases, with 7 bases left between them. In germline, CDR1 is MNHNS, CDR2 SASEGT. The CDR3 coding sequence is TGTGCCAGCAGTGAGCAGAAAAGCACAGATACGCAGTATTTT. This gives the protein CASSEQKSTDTQYF.

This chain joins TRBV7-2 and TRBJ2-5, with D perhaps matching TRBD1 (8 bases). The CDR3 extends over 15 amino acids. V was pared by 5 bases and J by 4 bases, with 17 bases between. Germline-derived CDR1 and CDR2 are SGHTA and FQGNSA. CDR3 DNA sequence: TGTGCCAGCAGCGGACAAGCGGGGACAGGAGAGACCCAGTACTTC. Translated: CASSGQAGTGETQYF.

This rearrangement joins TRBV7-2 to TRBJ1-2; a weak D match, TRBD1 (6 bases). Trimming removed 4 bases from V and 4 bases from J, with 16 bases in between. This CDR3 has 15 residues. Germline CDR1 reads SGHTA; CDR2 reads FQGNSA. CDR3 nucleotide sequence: TGTGCCAGCAGCTCCAGCAGGGGTTCGACCTATGGCTACACCTTC. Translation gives CASSSSRGSTYGYTF.

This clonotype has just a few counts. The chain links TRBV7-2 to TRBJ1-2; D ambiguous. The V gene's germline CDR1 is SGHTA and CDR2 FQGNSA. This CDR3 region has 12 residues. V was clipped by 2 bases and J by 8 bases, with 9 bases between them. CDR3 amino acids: CASSLIVGGYTF. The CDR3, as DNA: TGTGCCAGCAGCTTAATTGTAGGAGGCTACACCTTC.